The present entry profiles one TCR beta chain with its context. CDR3 size: 12 residues. CDR1 is SGHRS and CDR2 is YFSETQ in the germline V gene. V lost 1 base and J 8 bases, leaving 9 bases between the germline ends. Data came from immunoSEQ multiplex PCR; TCRdb stores just in-frame clones and leaves some out. Altogether 90,000 to 100,000 clones are present, 70% to 90% being singletons, with the ten largest covering approximately 5%. This entry comes from a study of identifying expanded T cells in peripheral blood. This receptor was taken from a person between 18 and 75 years old in good health. V and J are TRBV5-1 and TRBJ1-2; D uncertain. Sequencing used blood. CDR3 region: CASSLLGRGYTF. CDR3 coding DNA: TGCGCCAGCAGCTTGTTGGGGAGAGGCTACACCTTC.